One sample yielded the 5 T cell receptor beta chains listed below, sequenced in a study of T-cell memory formation after mild COVID-19. TCRdb called the 5' RACE reads again in MiXCR, with one record for every CDR3 protein. Of about 140,000 distinct CDR3 sequences detected, around 27% appear once; the ten largest clones hold approximately 25%. Sequencing used PBMCs or a T cell subset sorted from them (not recorded which). The receptors were sampled from an adult woman who had mild COVID-19 (a few samples of this study predate the infection). Cell type and time point are not known.

V and J are TRBV4-3 and TRBJ2-1, with 7 bases aligning to TRBD2. Germline assignment: CDR1 LGHNA and CDR2 YSLEER. The CDR3 spans 14 residues. V lost 3 bases to trimming and J lost 5 bases; unmatched junction nucleotides: 4. CDR3 sequence: CASSHRLANNEQFF. The CDR3 DNA reads TGCGCCAGCAGCCACCGACTAGCCAACAATGAGCAGTTCTTC.

The gene calls are TRBV20-1 and TRBJ2-7; TRBD1 might be the D (6 bases). Trimming left V 0 bases short and J 3 bases short, with 9 bases between. The germline gives CDR1 DFQATT, CDR2 SNEGSKA (reference sequence). This CDR3 spans 13 amino acids. This chain's CDR3 is CSARDRGYYEQYF. For the CDR3, the DNA is TGCAGTGCTAGAGACAGGGGATACTACGAGCAGTACTTC.

This clonotype came up many times. This rearrangement joins TRBV9 to TRBJ2-7; 7 bases match TRBD1. V lost 3 bases to trimming and J lost 4 bases; unmatched junction nucleotides: 1. This CDR3 spans 12 amino acids. CDR1 is SGDLS and CDR2 is YYNGEE in the germline V gene. CDR3 DNA sequence: TGTGCCAGCAGCGGGACAGGTTACGAGCAGTACTTC. Protein: CASSGTGYEQYF.

The table lists this clonotype with a few counts. The chain uses TRBV7-3 and TRBJ2-1; D is uncertain. The length of the CDR3 is 13 residues. V was trimmed by 2 bases and J by 7 bases, leaving 9 bases between them. The germline gives CDR1 SGHTA, CDR2 FQGTGA. CDR3 sequence: CASSLGMGNEQFF. The CDR3 coding sequence is TGTGCCAGCAGCTTAGGTATGGGAAATGAGCAGTTCTTC.

The chain combines TRBV7-9 with TRBJ2-7; D is uncertain. The CDR3 is 12 amino acids. The germline V gene has CDR1 SEHNR and CDR2 FQNEAQ (reference sequence). V lost 3 bases and J lost 2, with 5 bases in between. CDR3 coding DNA: TGTGCCAGCAGCTTCGATCCCTACGAGCAGTACTTC. It encodes CASSFDPYEQYF.